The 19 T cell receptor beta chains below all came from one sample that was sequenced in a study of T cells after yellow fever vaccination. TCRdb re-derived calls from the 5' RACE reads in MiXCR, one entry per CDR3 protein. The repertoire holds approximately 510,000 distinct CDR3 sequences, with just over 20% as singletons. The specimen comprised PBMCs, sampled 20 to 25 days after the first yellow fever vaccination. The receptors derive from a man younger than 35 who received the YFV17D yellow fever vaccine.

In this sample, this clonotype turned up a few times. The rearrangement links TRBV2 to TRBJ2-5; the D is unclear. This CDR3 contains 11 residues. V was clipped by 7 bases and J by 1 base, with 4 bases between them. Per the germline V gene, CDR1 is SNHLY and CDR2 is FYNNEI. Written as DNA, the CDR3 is TGTGCCAGCACCTTCCAAGAGACCCAGTACTTC. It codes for CASTFQETQYF.

The CDR3 nucleotides are TGCGCCAGCAGCCAAGACTGGACAGGGGCCTACGAGCAGTACTTC. The encoded protein is CASSQDWTGAYEQYF. The gene calls are TRBV4-3 and TRBJ2-7, with TRBD1 identical over 9 bases. The ends lost 0 bases at V and 2 bases at J; junction bases unmatched: 2. Germline V gives CDR1 LGHNA, CDR2 YSLEER. The CDR3 runs 15 residues.

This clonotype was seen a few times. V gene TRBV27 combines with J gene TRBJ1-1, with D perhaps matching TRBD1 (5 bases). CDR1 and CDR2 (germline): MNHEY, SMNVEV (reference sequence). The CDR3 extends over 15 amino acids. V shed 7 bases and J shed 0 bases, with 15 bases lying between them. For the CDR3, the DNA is TGTGCCAGCATTCCAGGGTGGGGGGTGAACACTGAAGCTTTCTTT. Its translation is CASIPGWGVNTEAFF.

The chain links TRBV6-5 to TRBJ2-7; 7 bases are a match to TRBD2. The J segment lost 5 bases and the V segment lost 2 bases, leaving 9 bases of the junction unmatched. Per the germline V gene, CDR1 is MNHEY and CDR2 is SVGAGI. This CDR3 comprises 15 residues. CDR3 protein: CASSYRPWGGNEQYF. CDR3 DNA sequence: TGTGCCAGCAGTTACCGACCCTGGGGGGGGAACGAGCAGTACTTC.

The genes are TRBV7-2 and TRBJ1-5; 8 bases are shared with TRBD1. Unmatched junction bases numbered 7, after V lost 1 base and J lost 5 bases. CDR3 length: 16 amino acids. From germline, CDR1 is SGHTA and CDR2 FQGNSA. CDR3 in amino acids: CASSLGAGGQYQPQHF. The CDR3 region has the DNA TGTGCCAGCAGCTTAGGGGCAGGGGGCCAGTATCAGCCCCAGCATTTT.

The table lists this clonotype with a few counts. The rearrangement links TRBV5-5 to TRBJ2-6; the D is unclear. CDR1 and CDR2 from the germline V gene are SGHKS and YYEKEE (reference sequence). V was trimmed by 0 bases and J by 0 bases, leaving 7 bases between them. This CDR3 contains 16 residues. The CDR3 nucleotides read TGTGCCAGCAGCTTGGCGCCGACCTCTGGGGCCAACGTCCTGACTTTC. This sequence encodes CASSLAPTSGANVLTF. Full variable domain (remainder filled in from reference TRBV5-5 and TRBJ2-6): DAGVTQSPTHLIKTRGQQVTLRCSPISGHKSVSWYQQVLGQGPQFIFQYYEKEERGRGNFPDRFSARQFPNYSSELNVNALLLGDSALYLCASSLAPTSGANVLTFGAGSRLTVL.

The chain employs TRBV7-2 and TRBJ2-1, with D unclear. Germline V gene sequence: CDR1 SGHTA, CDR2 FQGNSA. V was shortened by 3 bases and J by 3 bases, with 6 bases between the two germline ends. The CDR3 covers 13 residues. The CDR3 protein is CASSFSLYNEQFF. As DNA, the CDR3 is TGTGCCAGCAGCTTCTCGCTCTACAATGAGCAGTTCTTC.

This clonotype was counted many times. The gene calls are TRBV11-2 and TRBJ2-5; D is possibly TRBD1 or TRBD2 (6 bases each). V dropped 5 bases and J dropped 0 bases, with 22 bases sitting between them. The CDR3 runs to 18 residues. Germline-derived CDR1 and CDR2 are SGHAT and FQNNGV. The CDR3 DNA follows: TGTGCCAGCAGCCCGGGGGCCTTTTCCGGTTGGTACCAAGAGACCCAGTACTTC. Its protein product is CASSPGAFSGWYQETQYF.

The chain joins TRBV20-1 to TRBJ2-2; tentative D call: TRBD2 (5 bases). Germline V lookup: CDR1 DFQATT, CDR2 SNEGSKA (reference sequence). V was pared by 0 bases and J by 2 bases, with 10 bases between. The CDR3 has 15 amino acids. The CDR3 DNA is TGCAGTGCTAGAGATTTCGGGGTAAACACCGGGGAGCTGTTTTTT. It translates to CSARDFGVNTGELFF.

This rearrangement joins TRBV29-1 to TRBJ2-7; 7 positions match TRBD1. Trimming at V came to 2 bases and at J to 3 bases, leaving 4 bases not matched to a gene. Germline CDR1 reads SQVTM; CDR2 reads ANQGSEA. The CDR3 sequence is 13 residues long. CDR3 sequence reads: CSVEKGQNYEQYF. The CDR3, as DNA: TGCAGCGTTGAAAAGGGACAGAACTACGAGCAGTACTTC.

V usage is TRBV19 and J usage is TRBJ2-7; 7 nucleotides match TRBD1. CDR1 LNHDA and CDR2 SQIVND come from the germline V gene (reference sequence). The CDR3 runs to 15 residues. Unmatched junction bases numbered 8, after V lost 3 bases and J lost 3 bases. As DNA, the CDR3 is TGTGCCAGTAGTATTAAACAGGGGTCGATCTACGAGCAGTACTTC. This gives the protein CASSIKQGSIYEQYF.

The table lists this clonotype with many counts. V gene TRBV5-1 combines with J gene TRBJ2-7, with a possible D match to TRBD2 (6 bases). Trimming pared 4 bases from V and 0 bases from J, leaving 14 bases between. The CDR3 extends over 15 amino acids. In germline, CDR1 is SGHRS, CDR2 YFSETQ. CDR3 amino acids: CASSDAHGSSYEQYF. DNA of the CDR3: TGCGCCAGCAGCGACGCCCACGGGAGCTCCTACGAGCAGTACTTC.

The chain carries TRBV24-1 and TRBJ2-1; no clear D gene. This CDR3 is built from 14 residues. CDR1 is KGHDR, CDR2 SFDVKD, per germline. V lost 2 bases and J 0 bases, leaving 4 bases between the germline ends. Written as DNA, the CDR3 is TGTGCCACCAGTGATTCGTCCTCCTACAATGAGCAGTTCTTC. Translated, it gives CATSDSSSYNEQFF.

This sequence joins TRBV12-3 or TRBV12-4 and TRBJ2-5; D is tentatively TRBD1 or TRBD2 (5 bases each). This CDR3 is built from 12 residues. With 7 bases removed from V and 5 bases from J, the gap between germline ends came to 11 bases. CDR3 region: CASTQGGETQYF. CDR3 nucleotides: TGTGCCAGCACTCAGGGCGGGGAGACCCAGTACTTC.

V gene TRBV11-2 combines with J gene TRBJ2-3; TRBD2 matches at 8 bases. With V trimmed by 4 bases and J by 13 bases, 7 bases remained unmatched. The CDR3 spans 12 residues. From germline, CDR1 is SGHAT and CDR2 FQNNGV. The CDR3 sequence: CASSYSGALEYF. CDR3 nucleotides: TGTGCCAGCAGCTATAGCGGGGCCCTAGAGTATTTT.

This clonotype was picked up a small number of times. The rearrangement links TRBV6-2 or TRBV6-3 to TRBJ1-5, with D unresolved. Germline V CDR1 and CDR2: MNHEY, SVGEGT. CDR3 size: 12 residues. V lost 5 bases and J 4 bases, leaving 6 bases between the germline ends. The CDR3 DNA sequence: TGTGCCAGCAGTAACCCTAATCAGCCCCAGCATTTT. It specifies CASSNPNQPQHF.

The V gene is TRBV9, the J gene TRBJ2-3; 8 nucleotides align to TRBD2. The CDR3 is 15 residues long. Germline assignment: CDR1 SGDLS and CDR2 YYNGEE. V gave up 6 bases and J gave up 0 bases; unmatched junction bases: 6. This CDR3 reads CASNAGGGSTDTQYF. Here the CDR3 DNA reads TGTGCCAGCAATGCCGGGGGGGGTAGCACAGATACGCAGTATTTT.

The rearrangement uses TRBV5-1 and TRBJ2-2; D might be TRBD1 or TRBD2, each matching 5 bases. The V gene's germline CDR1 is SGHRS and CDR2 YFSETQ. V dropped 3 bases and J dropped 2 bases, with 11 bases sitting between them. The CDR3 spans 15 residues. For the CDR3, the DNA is TGCGCCAGCAGCTGGGACGGGGACAACACCGGGGAGCTGTTTTTT. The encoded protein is CASSWDGDNTGELFF.

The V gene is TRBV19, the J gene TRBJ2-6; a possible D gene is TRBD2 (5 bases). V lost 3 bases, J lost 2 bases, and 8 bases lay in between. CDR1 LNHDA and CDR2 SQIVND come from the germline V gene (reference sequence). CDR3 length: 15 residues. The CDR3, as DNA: TGTGCCAGTAGTATTTCCGGGGCTGGGGCCAACGTCCTGACTTTC. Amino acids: CASSISGAGANVLTF.